Following are 28 T cell receptor beta chains from one sample sequenced in a study of T cell repertoires in cytomegalovirus infection (dated by TCRdb to between 2018 and 2021). The sequencing machine was an Illumina HiSeq 1500. The public sequencing data were trimmed at Q25 with fastp and processed into clonotypes with MiXCR by TCRdb, which kept only in-frame beta chains. CDR3 protein sequences are deduplicated, and each keeps its most common genes and DNA. Across this sample there are 290,000 or so distinct CDR3 sequences, with about 9.2% seen only once. Jointly, the top ten make up approximately 2.4% of the sample. The sample was PBMCs. These TCRs come from a human donor in good health (CMV status not recorded). Some clones in this sample may be carry-over from other donors' samples.

There are many counts of this clonotype. The rearrangement links TRBV7-2 to TRBJ1-5; no reliable D call. CDR1 and CDR2 from the germline V gene are SGHTA and FQGNSA. Trimming pared 2 bases from V and 6 bases from J, leaving 11 bases between. The CDR3 consists of 14 residues. CDR3 coding DNA: TGTGCCAGCAGCTTATGGTCGCCGGGTCAGCCCCAGCATTTT. Its translation: CASSLWSPGQPQHF. The variable domain in full, with the rest retrieved from reference TRBV7-2 and TRBJ1-5, is GAGVSQSPSNKVTEKGKDVELRCDPISGHTALYWYRQSLGQGLEFLIYFQGNSAPDKSGLPSDRFSAERTGGSVSTLTIQRTQQEDSAVYLCASSLWSPGQPQHFGDGTRLSIL.

This clonotype was seen ten or more times. The rearrangement joins TRBV28 to TRBJ1-1, with a possible D match to TRBD1 (5 bases). CDR3 length: 15 amino acids. The V gene's germline CDR1 is MDHEN and CDR2 SYDVKM. Trimming took 5 bases from V and 1 from J, leaving 14 bases between them. Written as DNA, the CDR3 is TGTGCCAGCAGTGTTCAGTCGAGGGGGAACACTGAAGCTTTCTTT. Translating it yields CASSVQSRGNTEAFF.

The rearrangement joins TRBV10-2 to TRBJ2-7, with 8 bases matching TRBD2. The V gene end was trimmed by 5 bases and the J gene end by 5 bases; junction bases not matched to a gene: 14. The CDR3 has 16 amino acids. Germline V CDR1 and CDR2: WSHSY, SAAADI. As DNA, the CDR3 is TGCGCCAGCAGTCCCACTTTATCCGGGACTAGAAACGAGCAGTACTTC. It is translated as CASSPTLSGTRNEQYF.

This clonotype was recorded at least ten times. This rearrangement joins TRBV7-2 to TRBJ1-1; a possible D gene is TRBD1 (6 bases). The CDR3 spans 15 residues. Germline-derived CDR1 and CDR2 are SGHTA and FQGNSA. Trimming cost V 1 base and J 11 bases, with 20 bases left between them. CDR3 in DNA: TGTGCCAGCAGCTTAGGGGCTAGGACAGCTCATAGGGCTTTCTTT. Protein product: CASSLGARTAHRAFF.

In its sample, this clonotype was seen once. This chain uses TRBV15 with TRBJ2-5; 9 nucleotides match TRBD2. The J segment lost 1 base and the V segment lost 4 bases, leaving 1 base of the junction unmatched. Looked up from germline, CDR1 is LNHNV and CDR2 is YYDKDF (reference sequence). The CDR3 contains 14 residues. DNA of the CDR3: TGTGCCACCAGCAAGCGGGGGGTCCAAGAGACCCAGTACTTC. Translating gives CATSKRGVQETQYF.

This clonotype was picked up many times. The chain has TRBV12-3 or TRBV12-4 and TRBJ1-2, with TRBD1 matching 7 bases. The CDR3 consists of 17 residues. V was pared by 6 bases and J by 4 bases, with 17 bases of the junction left unmatched. For the CDR3, the DNA is TGTGCCAGCAGCATAGACCCGGACAGGCGAGGGGTCTATGGCTACACCTTC. Amino acids: CASSIDPDRRGVYGYTF.

There are many counts of this clonotype. Possible read error: a much larger clone is one base away. The rearrangement links TRBV7-8 to TRBJ2-5; 9 bases line up with TRBD1. Germline assignment: CDR1 SGHVS and CDR2 FQNEAQ. The ends lost 2 bases at V and 5 bases at J; junction bases unmatched: 3. The CDR3 loop spans 14 amino acids. The DNA for the CDR3 is TGTGCCAGCAGCTTAACAGGGGGCAAGGAGACCCAGTACTTC. Amino acids: CASSLTGGKETQYF.

Only a few counts were recorded for this clonotype. This chain joins TRBV10-3 and TRBJ1-6, with 7 nucleotides matching TRBD1. CDR1 ENHRY and CDR2 SYGVKD come from the germline V gene. This CDR3 contains 14 residues. Germline trimming cut 7 bases from V and 5 bases from J; bases unmatched to any gene: 5. The CDR3, as DNA: TGTGCCATCACATCCGGGACAGATAATTCACCCCTCCACTTT. Translating gives CAITSGTDNSPLHF.

This clonotype was counted many times. The rearrangement joins TRBV7-2 to TRBJ1-5; D is uncertain. This CDR3 contains 14 residues. V lost 3 bases to trimming and J lost 4 bases, with 10 bases between them. Germline V gene sequence: CDR1 SGHTA, CDR2 FQGNSA. CDR3 protein: CASSFNGVNQPQHF. CDR3 sequence (DNA): TGTGCCAGCAGCTTTAATGGGGTAAATCAGCCCCAGCATTTT.

This clonotype was detected ten times or more. The genes are TRBV6-6 and TRBJ2-2; D is perhaps TRBD1 (7 bases). V was clipped by 2 bases and J by 3 bases, with 19 bases between them. The CDR3 length is 18 residues. CDR1 is MNHNY and CDR2 is SVGAGI in the germline V gene (reference sequence). DNA of the CDR3: TGTGCCAGCAGTTACGGGAGAGTGGGCAGGGGGGACACCGGGGAGCTGTTTTTT. The encoded protein is CASSYGRVGRGDTGELFF.

This clonotype was seen at least ten times. The gene calls are TRBV5-6 and TRBJ1-2; a possible D gene is TRBD1 (5 bases). V gave up 7 bases and J gave up 4 bases, with 17 bases separating them. The CDR3 has 14 residues. The germline gives CDR1 SGHDT, CDR2 YYEEEE. As DNA, the CDR3 is TGTGCCAGCGGTGGCGTCGGGGGGTTCTATGGCTACACCTTC. Translated, it gives CASGGVGGFYGYTF.

This clonotype appeared many times. V and J are TRBV19 and TRBJ2-3; 8 positions match TRBD2. This CDR3 has 16 residues. Unmatched junction bases numbered 8, after V lost 6 bases and J lost 0 bases. The germline V gene has CDR1 LNHDA and CDR2 SQIVND (reference sequence). The CDR3 here is CASSPLAGTSTDTQYF. CDR3 sequence (DNA): TGTGCCAGTAGCCCGTTAGCGGGAACTAGCACAGATACGCAGTATTTT. The full variable domain, in which reference TRBV19 and TRBJ2-3 provide the parts outside the CDR3, is DGGITQSPKYLFRKEGQNVTLSCEQNLNHDAMYWYRQDPGQGLRLIYYSQIVNDFQKGDIAEGYSVSREKKESFPLTVTSAQKNPTAFYLCASSPLAGTSTDTQYFGPGTRLTVL.

This clonotype has at least ten counts. This chain uses TRBV20-1 with TRBJ2-7, with unresolved D. This CDR3 region has 11 residues. Germline CDR1 reads DFQATT; CDR2 reads SNEGSKA (reference sequence). The germline V and J ends were trimmed by 6 bases and 3 bases, with 9 bases remaining between them. CDR3 loop: CSATLSYEQYF. In nucleotides, the CDR3 is TGCAGTGCAACACTGAGCTACGAGCAGTACTTC.

Ten or more counts support this clonotype. The chain combines TRBV6-2 or TRBV6-3 with TRBJ2-1; 9 bases match TRBD2. This CDR3 spans 18 amino acids. Germline V lookup: CDR1 MNHEY, CDR2 SVGEGT. Trimming at V came to 4 bases and at J to 0 bases, leaving 10 bases not matched to a gene. CDR3 nucleotides: TGTGCCAGCAGTTCGGAGGTAGCGGGGGCTCTCTCCTACAATGAGCAGTTCTTC. Translating it yields CASSSEVAGALSYNEQFF.

Details on this clonotype: The CDR3 carries no conserved terminal phenylalanine or tryptophan, so it likely arises from a read error. This chain joins TRBV6-2 or TRBV6-3 and TRBJ1-1; TRBD1 agrees at 8 bases. Germline CDR1 is MNHEY and CDR2 is SVGEGT. This CDR3 is 19 amino acids long. J was trimmed by 6 bases and V by 6 bases; bases with no gene match: 24. CDR3 in DNA: TGTGCCAGCAGCCGACTATCGGAAAGGACAGGGCCCTCGGTCGCTGAAGCTTTCTCT. This gives the protein CASSRLSERTGPSVAEAFS.

This clonotype was found many times. The chain combines TRBV7-6 with TRBJ2-1; tentative D call: TRBD2 (6 bases). The CDR3 has 17 residues. Germline lookup yields CDR1 SGHVS and CDR2 FNYEAQ. Trimming removed 3 bases from V and 0 bases from J, with 15 bases in between. Here the CDR3 reads CASSFGGDGSSYNEQFF. DNA for the CDR3: TGTGCCAGCAGCTTTGGCGGGGACGGCAGCTCCTACAATGAGCAGTTCTTC.

This clonotype turned up a few times. J is TRBJ2-7 and V is TRBV5-6, with 8 positions matching TRBD1. CDR1 and CDR2 from the germline V gene are SGHDT and YYEEEE. Germline trimming cut 6 bases from V and 3 bases from J; bases unmatched to any gene: 8. This CDR3 is 14 amino acids long. CDR3 in amino acids: CASNLGQAVYEQYF. The DNA of the CDR3 is TGTGCCAGCAACCTGGGACAGGCGGTCTACGAGCAGTACTTC.

This clonotype was recorded at least ten times. The chain recombines TRBV7-2 with TRBJ2-7, with D maybe TRBD2 (6 bases). The CDR3 has 13 amino acids. Trimming took 0 bases from V and 7 from J, leaving 10 bases between them. Germline loops: CDR1 SGHTA, CDR2 FQGNSA. The CDR3 nucleotides are TGTGCCAGCAGCTTAGCGCCGGCGGGAGAGCAGTACGTC. This codes for CASSLAPAGEQYV.

The chain is built from TRBV29-1 and TRBJ1-1; D gene unclear. From germline, CDR1 is SQVTM and CDR2 ANQGSEA. V was pared by 4 bases and J by 1 base, with 7 bases between. This CDR3 is 12 amino acids long. Here the CDR3 reads CSVAGWNTEAFF. The CDR3 nucleotides are TGCAGCGTTGCAGGATGGAACACTGAAGCTTTCTTT.

This clonotype was seen only a few times. CDR3 coding DNA: TGTGCCAGCAGCGTTGGTAGCGGGGGGCTGTACAATGAGCAGTTCTTC. Translation gives CASSVGSGGLYNEQFF. The V and J genes are TRBV9 and TRBJ2-1; 10 bases are a match to TRBD2. Trimming at V came to 2 bases and at J to 4 bases, leaving 6 bases not matched to a gene. The length of the CDR3 is 16 residues. Germline V gene lookup returns CDR1 SGDLS and CDR2 YYNGEE.

This clonotype was recorded a few times. The rearrangement joins TRBV14 to TRBJ2-1, with D maybe TRBD2 (6 bases). V shed 0 bases and J shed 3 bases, with 15 bases lying between them. The CDR3 sequence is 17 residues long. Germline V gene data show CDR1 as SGHDN and CDR2 as FVKESK. The CDR3 is CASSQDWAGLRYNEQFF. The CDR3 region has the DNA TGTGCCAGCAGCCAAGATTGGGCGGGACTCCGCTACAATGAGCAGTTCTTC.

The sample holds a few counts of this clonotype. The V gene is TRBV29-1, the J gene TRBJ1-1; the D is unclear. V lost 5 bases, J lost 5 bases, and 12 bases lay in between. This CDR3 is 12 amino acids long. Germline lookup yields CDR1 SQVTM and CDR2 ANQGSEA. The chain's CDR3 is CSVPAGRTEAFF. The CDR3 nucleotides are TGCAGCGTTCCGGCAGGTCGGACTGAAGCTTTCTTT.

In its sample, this clonotype was seen many times. The chain uses TRBV12-3 or TRBV12-4 and TRBJ2-2; the D call may be TRBD1 or TRBD2 (5 bases each). Deletions cut 6 bases from V and 4 bases from J, with 6 bases between. The CDR3 contains 12 residues. CDR3 in DNA: TGTGCCAGCAGGAGGGGCACCGGGGAGCTGTTTTTT. This codes for CASRRGTGELFF.

This clonotype has only a few counts. The chain has TRBV29-1 and TRBJ2-5; D gene unclear. Trimming removed 4 bases from V and 5 bases from J, with 14 bases in between. The CDR3 covers 13 residues. Germline values: CDR1 SQVTM, CDR2 ANQGSEA. CDR3 in DNA: TGCAGCGTTGCGGGCCAGTCCCCCGAGACCCAGTACTTC. Translated: CSVAGQSPETQYF.

This clonotype was detected ten times or more. V is TRBV18 and J is TRBJ2-7; the D gene is possibly TRBD2 (7 bases). The germline V and J ends were trimmed by 4 bases and 4 bases, with 17 bases remaining between them. Germline V lookup: CDR1 KGHSH, CDR2 LQKENI. The CDR3 loop spans 15 amino acids. The CDR3 coding sequence is TGTGCCAGCTCACTTGGAGGGGGGGCCTTGTACGAGCAGTACGTC. The encoded protein is CASSLGGGALYEQYV.

As regards this clonotype: Since a much larger clone is just one base distant, this may be a read error. The chain is built from TRBV20-1 and TRBJ1-5; D is unresolved. Germline V lookup: CDR1 DFQATT, CDR2 SNEGSKA (reference sequence). The CDR3 is 14 residues long. CDR3 bases: TGCAGTGATAGAGAGAGGAGAACTAATCAGCCCCAGCATTTT. Amino acid sequence: CSDRERRTNQPQHF.

This clonotype was recorded a few times. The chain is built from TRBV6-2 or TRBV6-3 and TRBJ2-1; possibly TRBD1 or TRBD2 for D (6 bases each). The germline V and J ends were trimmed by 4 bases and 6 bases, with 16 bases remaining between them. Germline V gene data show CDR1 as MNHEY and CDR2 as SVGEGT. This CDR3 has 15 residues. CDR3 loop: CASSFKGGRVNEQFF. CDR3 sequence (DNA): TGTGCCAGCAGTTTCAAGGGGGGCCGGGTCAATGAGCAGTTCTTC.

This clonotype was counted ten times or more. The genes are TRBV5-5 and TRBJ2-7; 9 nucleotides line up with TRBD1. Germline assignment: CDR1 SGHKS and CDR2 YYEKEE (reference sequence). With 3 bases clipped from V and 2 bases from J, the junction kept 3 bases outside the gene matches. The CDR3 is 14 residues long. The CDR3 reads CASSWGQGAYEQYF. CDR3 DNA sequence: TGTGCCAGCAGCTGGGGACAGGGCGCCTACGAGCAGTACTTC.